One sample yielded the 23 T cell receptor beta chains listed below, sequenced in a study of blood T cell repertoires in COVID-19. Libraries were prepared by immunoSEQ multiplex PCR; TCRdb keeps only in-frame clonotypes and omits some of them. The repertoire holds some 140,000 clones, with approximately 80% as singletons. Sequenced: peripheral blood. The receptors come from a man at least 80 years old with acute or convalescent COVID-19.

This chain connects TRBV25-1 to TRBJ2-5, with 7 bases matching TRBD1. Looked up from germline, CDR1 is MGHDK and CDR2 is SYGVNS. The CDR3 consists of 17 residues. Losses at the gene ends were 7 bases for V and 4 bases for J; bases not matched to a gene: 18. This CDR3 reads CASNNLLTGNHGETQYF. CDR3 DNA: TGTGCCAGCAACAACCTGTTGACAGGGAATCATGGAGAGACCCAGTACTTC.

The chain is built from TRBV7-2 and TRBJ1-5; no reliable D call. Between the trimmed V and J ends, which lost 3 bases and 1 base, there was a span of 10 bases. CDR3 length equals 15 residues. Looked up from germline, CDR1 is SGHTA and CDR2 is FQGNSA. CDR3 sequence (DNA): TGTGCCAGCAGCTTCGAGGGCCGAAGCAATCAGCCCCAGCATTTT. It yields the protein CASSFEGRSNQPQHF.

V usage is TRBV18 and J usage is TRBJ1-1, with 8 bases matching TRBD1. The junction had 3 bases not matched to a gene; V was cut back by 3 bases and J by 0 bases. The germline V gene encodes CDR1 KGHSH and CDR2 LQKENI. The CDR3 is 15 residues long. In DNA form, the CDR3 reads TGTGCCAGCTCACCTTTGGGACAGGTGAACACTGAAGCTTTCTTT. This codes for CASSPLGQVNTEAFF.

This chain joins TRBV5-6 and TRBJ2-5; D may be TRBD1 (6 bases). The V end lost 4 bases, the J end lost 4 bases, and 17 bases lay between the germline ends. Germline V gene data show CDR1 as SGHDT and CDR2 as YYEEEE. The CDR3 spans 15 residues. The CDR3 nucleotides are TGTGCCAGCAGCCCAACTCACAGGGCGCGAGAGACCCAGTACTTC. Amino acids: CASSPTHRARETQYF.

This clone was detected many times. The J gene is TRBJ2-7, the V gene TRBV7-8; D not resolved. V lost 5 bases, J lost 2 bases, and 19 bases lay in between. This CDR3 comprises 16 residues. CDR1 is SGHVS, CDR2 FQNEAQ, per germline. CDR3 in DNA: TGTGCCAGCAGCCCCCGTCATCCATGGGCCACCTACGAGCAGTACTTC. As protein: CASSPRHPWATYEQYF. Filled out from reference TRBV7-8 and TRBJ2-7, the complete variable domain reads GAGVSQSPRYKVAKRGQDVALRCDPISGHVSLFWYQQALGQGPEFLTYFQNEAQLDKSGLPSDRFFAERPEGSVSTLKIQRTQQEDSAVYLCASSPRHPWATYEQYFGPGTRLTVT.

This clone was counted only a few times. The rearrangement links TRBV6-2 or TRBV6-3 to TRBJ2-4, with 8 bases that match TRBD1. The V gene's germline CDR1 is MNHEY and CDR2 SVGEGT. The ends lost 5 bases at V and 0 bases at J; junction bases unmatched: 3. The CDR3 spans 15 residues. The CDR3 spells CASSGQGLAKNIQYF. CDR3 bases: TGTGCCAGCAGTGGACAGGGTTTAGCCAAAAACATTCAGTACTTC.

The rearrangement joins TRBV19 to TRBJ1-5; maybe TRBD1 (6 bases). Trimming removed 4 bases from V and 2 bases from J, with 21 bases in between. The CDR3 is 18 amino acids. Germline CDR1 reads LNHDA; CDR2 reads SQIVND (reference sequence). In DNA, the CDR3 is TGTGCCAGTAGTACTATTGCACAGGGCCGGGGTGGCAATCAGCCCCAGCATTTT. It specifies CASSTIAQGRGGNQPQHF.

The chain is built from TRBV9 and TRBJ1-6, with D unresolved. Germline CDR1 and CDR2: SGDLS and YYNGEE. V was clipped by 0 bases and J by 6 bases, with 4 bases between them. CDR3 length: 13 amino acids. The CDR3 spells CASSVAVNSPLHF. The CDR3 DNA is TGTGCCAGCAGCGTAGCGGTTAATTCACCCCTCCACTTT. The whole variable domain, filled in from reference TRBV9 and TRBJ1-6, reads DSGVTQTPKHLITATGQRVTLRCSPRSGDLSVYWYQQSLDQGLQFLIQYYNGEERAKGNILERFSAQQFPDLHSELNLSSLELGDSALYFCASSVAVNSPLHFGNGTRLTVT.

This clone was seen more than once but under ten times. The chain combines TRBV7-2 with TRBJ2-7; 7 bases are shared with TRBD1. V dropped 5 bases and J dropped 0; count of bases not matched to a gene: 10. Germline values: CDR1 SGHTA, CDR2 FQGNSA. The CDR3 runs 16 residues. Here the CDR3 DNA reads TGTGCCAGCAGCCCCGGGACAGTGCATAACTCCTACGAGCAGTACTTC. Translating gives CASSPGTVHNSYEQYF.

This chain uses TRBV2 with TRBJ2-6; D uncertain. The CDR3 runs 16 residues. The V end was cut by 3 bases, the J end by 5 bases, with 14 bases between. The germline V gene has CDR1 SNHLY and CDR2 FYNNEI. CDR3 DNA: TGTGCCAGCAGTGAGGGCAGCCCTGCCAGGGCCAACGTCCTGACTTTC. This translates into CASSEGSPARANVLTF.

The table lists this clone with a count of one. V gene TRBV4-2 combines with J gene TRBJ2-3; 9 nucleotides align to TRBD2. J was trimmed by 6 bases and V by 2 bases; bases with no gene match: 15. Per germline, CDR1 LGHNA and CDR2 YNFKEQ. The CDR3 length is 18 residues. The CDR3, as DNA: TGTGCCAGCAGCCAATCCTTGGGGATTAGCGGGGGAGGGGATACGCAGTATTTT. It specifies CASSQSLGISGGGDTQYF.

This sequence joins TRBV7-2 and TRBJ1-2, with D perhaps TRBD1 (5 bases). Germline CDR1 and CDR2: SGHTA and FQGNSA. This CDR3 comprises 15 residues. V lost 4 bases to trimming and J lost 6 bases, with 18 bases between them. DNA for the CDR3: TGTGCCAGCAGCTCCCCGGACAATTCATGGCATGGCTACACCTTC. Its translation is CASSSPDNSWHGYTF.

This rearrangement joins TRBV18 to TRBJ2-3, with TRBD1 identical over 11 bases. The CDR3 sequence is 16 residues long. V shed 1 base and J 3 bases; nucleotides not matched to a gene: 3. Germline V gene data show CDR1 as KGHSH and CDR2 as LQKENI. CDR3: CASSPRTGGRTDTQYF. CDR3 nucleotide sequence: TGTGCCAGCTCACCACGGACAGGGGGCCGGACAGATACGCAGTATTTT.

The chain uses TRBV7-2 and TRBJ2-2; 7 bases map to TRBD2. Germline V gene data show CDR1 as SGHTA and CDR2 as FQGNSA. J was trimmed by 0 bases and V by 2 bases; bases with no gene match: 6. The CDR3 contains 17 residues. In DNA, the CDR3 is TGTGCCAGCAGCTTATTCCTGACTAGCCCGAACACCGGGGAGCTGTTTTTT. Amino acids: CASSLFLTSPNTGELFF. Combining the CDR3 with reference TRBV7-2 and TRBJ2-2 gives the whole variable domain GAGVSQSPSNKVTEKGKDVELRCDPISGHTALYWYRQSLGQGLEFLIYFQGNSAPDKSGLPSDRFSAERTGGSVSTLTIQRTQQEDSAVYLCASSLFLTSPNTGELFFGEGSRLTVL.

The chain uses TRBV5-4 and TRBJ2-1; a weak D match, TRBD2 (6 bases). Between the trimmed V and J ends, which lost 4 bases and 2 bases, there was a span of 16 bases. The CDR3 runs 16 residues. CDR1 is SGHNT, CDR2 YYREEE, per germline (reference sequence). CDR3 residues: CASSPGRSGAYNEQFF. CDR3 DNA sequence: TGTGCCAGCAGCCCTGGACGGTCGGGGGCCTACAATGAGCAGTTCTTC.

The genes are TRBV19 and TRBJ1-5, with 11 bases lining up with TRBD1. Germline V gene sequence: CDR1 LNHDA, CDR2 SQIVND (reference sequence). The CDR3 totals 16 residues. The V segment lost 5 bases and the J segment 3 bases; nucleotides outside the gene matches: 6. CDR3 sequence: CASSQRTGGNNQPQHF. The DNA of the CDR3 is TGTGCCAGTAGTCAAAGGACAGGGGGCAACAATCAGCCCCAGCATTTT.

V is TRBV12-5 and J is TRBJ2-1, with 9 nucleotides matching TRBD1. V lost 1 base and J lost 4; bases outside the gene matches: 2. The length of the CDR3 is 15 residues. Germline V gives CDR1 LGHNT, CDR2 FRNRAP. CDR3 DNA: TGTGCTAGTGGTTTGGAACAGGGGGCTTACAATGAGCAGTTCTTC. It codes for CASGLEQGAYNEQFF.

The chain uses TRBV4-2 and TRBJ1-4, with 7 bases aligning to TRBD1. The V and J ends lost 4 bases and 4 bases, in that order; junction bases with no gene match: 3. CDR3 length: 14 amino acids. Germline V gives CDR1 LGHNA, CDR2 YNFKEQ. As DNA, the CDR3 is TGTGCCAGCAGCCCGGACAGGTATAATGAAAAACTGTTTTTT. Translating gives CASSPDRYNEKLFF.

This clone was counted only a few times. This chain joins TRBV18 and TRBJ2-5; 7 positions match TRBD2. The CDR3 is 13 residues long. Germline lookup yields CDR1 KGHSH and CDR2 LQKENI. In nucleotides, the CDR3 is TGTGCGGCTAGCGGTGGGTACCAAGAGACCCAGTACTTC. Translated, it gives CAASGGYQETQYF.

This chain links TRBV4-3 with TRBJ2-1, with D maybe TRBD1 (5 bases). Germline V CDR1 and CDR2: LGHNA, YSLEER. V was shortened by 0 bases and J by 10 bases, with 13 bases between the two germline ends. This CDR3 spans 14 amino acids. CDR3 in amino acids: CASSQDRVGGEQFF. For the CDR3, the DNA is TGCGCCAGCAGCCAAGACAGGGTTGGTGGGGAGCAGTTCTTC.

This clone was picked up a small number of times. The V and J genes are TRBV5-1 and TRBJ2-3, with D unclear. Germline V lookup: CDR1 SGHRS, CDR2 YFSETQ. V lost 6 bases and J 2 bases, leaving 13 bases between the germline ends. CDR3 length: 14 residues. The chain's CDR3 is CASTWSPYTDTQYF. The CDR3, as DNA: TGCGCCAGCACGTGGAGTCCTTACACAGATACGCAGTATTTT.

In its sample, this clone was seen a few times. The V call is TRBV9, the J call TRBJ2-3; 11 nucleotides agree with TRBD2. Germline-derived CDR1 and CDR2 are SGDLS and YYNGEE. This CDR3 spans 16 amino acids. The junction had 6 bases not matched to a gene; V was cut back by 3 bases and J by 3 bases. DNA for the CDR3: TGTGCCAGCAGCGGGAGGGTAGCGGGGGGGACAGATACGCAGTATTTT. Translation: CASSGRVAGGTDTQYF.

The chain uses TRBV29-1 and TRBJ2-5; 9 bases are a match to TRBD1. V gave up 7 bases and J gave up 5 bases; unmatched junction bases: 17. Germline CDR1 is SQVTM and CDR2 is ANQGSEA. CDR3 size: 16 residues. CDR3 in amino acids: CSAWTGEMGTRETQYF. In nucleotides, the CDR3 is TGCAGCGCCTGGACAGGGGAGATGGGTACTAGGGAGACCCAGTACTTC.